This TCR beta chain comes out of a study of control samples from healthy donors and cancer patients. Germline V gene lookup returns CDR1 GTSNPN and CDR2 SVGIG (reference sequence). V was cut by 2 bases and J by 8 bases, with 15 bases left in between. The CDR3 covers 13 residues. Clones were sequenced by immunoSEQ multiplex PCR, and TCRdb holds only the in-frame ones, with some missing. The repertoire includes some 96,000 clones, about 88% of them detected once, and over 15% sits in the top ten. This receptor was taken from a woman aged 45-65 years in good health. Material: blood. The chain has TRBV30 and TRBJ1-2, with D unresolved. The CDR3 nucleotides are TGTGCCTGGAGTCCTGTTCATCACGGGGGCTACACCTTC. Amino acid sequence: CAWSPVHHGGYTF.